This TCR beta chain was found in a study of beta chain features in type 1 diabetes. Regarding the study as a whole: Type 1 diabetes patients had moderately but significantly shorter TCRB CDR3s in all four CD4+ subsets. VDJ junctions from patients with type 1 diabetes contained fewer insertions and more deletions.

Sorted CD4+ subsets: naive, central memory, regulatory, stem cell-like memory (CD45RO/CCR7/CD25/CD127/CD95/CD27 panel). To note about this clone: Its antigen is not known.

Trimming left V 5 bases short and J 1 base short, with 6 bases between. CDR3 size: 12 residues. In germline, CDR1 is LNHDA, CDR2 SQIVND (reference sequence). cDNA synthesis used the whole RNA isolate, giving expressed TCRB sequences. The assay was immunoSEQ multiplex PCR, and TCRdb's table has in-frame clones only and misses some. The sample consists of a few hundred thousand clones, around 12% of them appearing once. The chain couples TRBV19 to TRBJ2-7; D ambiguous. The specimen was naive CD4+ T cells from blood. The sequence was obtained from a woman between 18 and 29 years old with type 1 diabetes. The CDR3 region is CASSSVSYEQYF. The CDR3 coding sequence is TGTGCCAGTAGTTCGGTGTCCTACGAGCAGTACTTC.